The present T cell receptor (beta chain) was sequenced within a study of T cells in Graves' hyperthyroidism and ophthalmopathy. In its sample, this clonotype was seen once. Trimming removed 5 bases from V and 5 bases from J, with 24 bases in between. The CDR3 extends over 17 amino acids. Germline assignment: CDR1 SNHLY and CDR2 FYNNEI. Amplification yielded TCR beta CDR3 regions, with RNA transcripts as the source. TCR CDR3 regions were first amplified by RT-PCR with HTBI primers. TCRdb reprocessed the multiplex PCR reads via MiXCR and lists one record per CDR3 protein. The data contain hundreds of thousands of distinct CDR3 sequences, 45% of them singletons.

Sequencing was carried out using peripheral blood or thyroid tissue (not recorded which). This chain uses TRBV2 with TRBJ2-5; a weak D match, TRBD1 (5 bases). The TCR was taken from an adult man with Graves' disease, either hyperthyroidism or ophthalmopathy (not recorded which). CDR3 sequence: CASSYSIFRAVAETQYF. In DNA form, the CDR3 reads TGTGCCAGCAGTTACTCGATATTCAGGGCGGTGGCGGAGACCCAGTACTTC.